This T cell receptor (beta chain) is drawn from a study of blood T cell repertoires in COVID-19. This clone was found once. CDR1 is SGHAT and CDR2 is FQNNGV in the germline V gene. CDR3 length equals 15 residues. V was pared by 5 bases and J by 5 bases, with 5 bases of the junction left unmatched. Produced via immunoSEQ multiplex PCR; TCRdb's table is partial and in-frame only. Among 30,000 to 50,000 clones, 91% were seen once, and the ten largest hold approximately 14%. Sequencing was performed on peripheral blood. The receptor was derived from a woman aged 30 to 39 in a cohort sampled during active COVID-19. V and J are TRBV11-2 and TRBJ2-1; 11 bases match TRBD2. The CDR3: CASSPRLAGNNEQFF. The CDR3 nucleotides read TGTGCCAGCAGCCCCCGACTAGCGGGGAACAATGAGCAGTTCTTC. The complete variable domain, with remaining parts taken from reference TRBV11-2 and TRBJ2-1, reads EAGVAQSPRYKIIEKRQSVAFWCNPISGHATLYWYQQILGQGPKLLIQFQNNGVVDDSQLPKDRFSAERLKGVDSTLKIQPAKLEDSAVYLCASSPRLAGNNEQFFGPGTRLTVL.